This TCR beta chain originates from a study of cytomegalovirus exposure and HLA in healthy donors (dated by TCRdb to 2015 to 2018). About the study as a whole: The 666 repertoires of the first cohort and the 95 to 150 validation repertoires were produced on the same platform, according to a later analysis. The study aimed to test whether cataloging public T cell receptors could reveal signatures of past pathogen exposure. A separate validation cohort of roughly 130 different subjects was used in addition to the roughly 720-subject first cohort. The study combined high-throughput TCR immunosequencing, statistical association of individual TCRs with disease status, and machine learning to predict cytomegalovirus infection status.

The paper as a whole reports these results and caveats: A later analysis had no HLA typing for the validation cohort, so co-occurrence there was scored across all 110 or so repertoires. The authors suggested that the approach could potentially be generalized to other disease states and immunological phenotypes. While some public TCRs were present in many individuals, most TCR sequences turned up only very rarely across donors. In both the original and validation cohorts, the classifier was reported to diagnose cytomegalovirus status with high specificity and sensitivity. In the study, approximately 160 TCR beta chains were listed as associated with cytomegalovirus. In a later analysis, TCRs clustered in the first cohort were found to also tend to co-occur in the 120 or so validation repertoires, with approximately 93% of cluster scores above 0. A few of the identified cytomegalovirus-associated TCR beta chains were confirmed in vitro to be specific for cytomegalovirus antigens.

To note about this clone: The antigen it binds to is not known. No much larger clone is present one base from it, and per-base qualities are unavailable.

Separate from the approximately 690-subject first cohort, the validation cohort of 120 subjects was the group to which the donors belonged. The method was the immunoSEQ multiplex PCR assay. Processing in the source paper ran as follows. To diagnose cytomegalovirus status from the catalog of TCR beta chain sequences, a statistical classification framework was built. TCRdb obtained this table from immuneACCESS and retained in-frame rearrangements with V and J assigned. These tables miss some clones; where compared with another copy, unresolved V genes account for less than half of the shortfall, and the remainder is unexplained. D and trimming come from the DNA, and the V and J calls and clone size come from that table. This sample lists about 240,000 clones; approximately 83% were detected once. 1.2% of the sample is held by the ten biggest clonotypes. This sequence was found in a woman aged 30 to 39 in good health and CMV-seropositive. The sequenced sample consisted of PBMCs.

The DNA sequence is as follows: TGTGCCGCCAAGGCGGGGGCCGAGCAGTACTTC. Translated, it gives CAAKAGAEQYF. The sequence links TRBV10-3 to TRBJ2-7, and possibly TRBD2, on 7 matching bases. Deletion took 11 bases off V and 6 bases off J, with a span of 14 bases between the germline ends. Sequences ENHRY (CDR1) and SYGVKD (CDR2) are obtained from the germline V gene. From the cysteine up to the phenylalanine, the CDR3 has a length of 11 residues. The retained sequence is limited to the CDR3, 33 bases, with the frame set at the first base.